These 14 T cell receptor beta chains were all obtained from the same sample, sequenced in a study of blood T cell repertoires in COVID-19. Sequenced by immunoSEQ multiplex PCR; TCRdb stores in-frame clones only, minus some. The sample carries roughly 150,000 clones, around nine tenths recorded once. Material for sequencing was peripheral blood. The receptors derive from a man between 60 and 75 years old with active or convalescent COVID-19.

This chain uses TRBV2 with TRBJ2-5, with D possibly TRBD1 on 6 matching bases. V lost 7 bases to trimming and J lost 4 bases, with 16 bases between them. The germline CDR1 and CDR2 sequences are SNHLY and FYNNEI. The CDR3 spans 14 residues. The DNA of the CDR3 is TGTGCCAGCATGTCCAGCAGGGGAACAGAGACCCAGTACTTC. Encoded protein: CASMSSRGTETQYF.

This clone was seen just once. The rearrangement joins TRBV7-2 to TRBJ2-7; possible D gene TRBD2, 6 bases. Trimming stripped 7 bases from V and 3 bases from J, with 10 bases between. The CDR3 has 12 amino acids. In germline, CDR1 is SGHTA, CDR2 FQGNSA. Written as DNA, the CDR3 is TGTGCCAGCACCTCCGGGAGCTACGAGCAGTACTTC. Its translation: CASTSGSYEQYF.

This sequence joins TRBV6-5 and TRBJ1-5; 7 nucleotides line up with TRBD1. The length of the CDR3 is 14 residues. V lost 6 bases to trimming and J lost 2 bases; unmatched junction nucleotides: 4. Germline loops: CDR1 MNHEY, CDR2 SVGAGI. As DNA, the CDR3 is TGTGCCAGCAGCCACAGGGGAGGCAATCAGCCCCAGCATTTT. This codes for CASSHRGGNQPQHF.

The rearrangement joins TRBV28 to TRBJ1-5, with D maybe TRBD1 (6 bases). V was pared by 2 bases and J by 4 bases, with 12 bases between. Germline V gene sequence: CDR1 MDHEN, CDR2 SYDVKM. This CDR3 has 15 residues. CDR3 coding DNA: TGTGCCAGCAGTTTAACGGACAGAAAAAATCAGCCCCAGCATTTT. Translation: CASSLTDRKNQPQHF.

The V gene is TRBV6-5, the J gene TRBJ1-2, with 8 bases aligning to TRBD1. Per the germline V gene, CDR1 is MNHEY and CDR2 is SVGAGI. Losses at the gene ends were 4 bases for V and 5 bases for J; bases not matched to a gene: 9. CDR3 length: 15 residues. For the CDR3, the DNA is TGTGCCAGCAGTTTAAAAATACAGGGGGGATATGGCTACACCTTC. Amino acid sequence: CASSLKIQGGYGYTF.

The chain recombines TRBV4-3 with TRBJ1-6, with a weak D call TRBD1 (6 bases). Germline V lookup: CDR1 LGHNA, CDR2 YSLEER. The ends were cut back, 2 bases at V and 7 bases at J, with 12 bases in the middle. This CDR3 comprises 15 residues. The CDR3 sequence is CASSQFLQGNSPLHF. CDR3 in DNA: TGCGCCAGCAGCCAATTTCTACAGGGAAATTCACCCCTCCACTTT.

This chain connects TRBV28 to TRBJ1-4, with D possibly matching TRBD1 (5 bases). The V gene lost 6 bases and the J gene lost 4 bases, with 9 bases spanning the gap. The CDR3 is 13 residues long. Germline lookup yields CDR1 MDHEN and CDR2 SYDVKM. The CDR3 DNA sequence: TGTGCCAGCAGAAGACAGTATAATGAAAAACTGTTTTTT. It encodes CASRRQYNEKLFF.

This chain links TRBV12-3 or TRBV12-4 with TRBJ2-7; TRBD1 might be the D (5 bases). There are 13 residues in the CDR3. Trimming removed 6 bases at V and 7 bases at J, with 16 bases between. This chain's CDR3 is CASRLPGLGEQYF. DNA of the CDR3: TGTGCCAGCAGATTACCAGGGTTGGGAGAGCAGTACTTC.

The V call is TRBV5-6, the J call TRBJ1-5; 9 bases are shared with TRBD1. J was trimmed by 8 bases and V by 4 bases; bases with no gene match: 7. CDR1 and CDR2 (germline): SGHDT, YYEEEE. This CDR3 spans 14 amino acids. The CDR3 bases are TGTGCCAGCAGCGACGGACAGGGGAGGGAGCCCCAGCATTTT. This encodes CASSDGQGREPQHF.

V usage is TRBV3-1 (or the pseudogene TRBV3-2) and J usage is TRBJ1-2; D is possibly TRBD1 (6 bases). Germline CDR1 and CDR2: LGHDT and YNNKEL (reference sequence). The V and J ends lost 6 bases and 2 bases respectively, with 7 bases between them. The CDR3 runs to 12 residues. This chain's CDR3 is CASRQGNYGYTF. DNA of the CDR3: TGTGCCAGCAGGCAGGGGAACTATGGCTACACCTTC.

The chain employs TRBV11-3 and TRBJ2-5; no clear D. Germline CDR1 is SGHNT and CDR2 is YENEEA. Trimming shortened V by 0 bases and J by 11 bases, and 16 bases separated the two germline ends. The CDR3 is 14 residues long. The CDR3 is CASSLDPSTRRQYF. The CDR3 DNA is TGTGCCAGCAGCTTAGATCCCTCTACAAGGCGGCAGTACTTC. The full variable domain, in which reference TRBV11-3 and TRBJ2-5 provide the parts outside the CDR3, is EAGVVQSPRYKIIEKKQPVAFWCNPISGHNTLYWYLQNLGQGPELLIRYENEEAVDDSQLPKDRFSAERLKGVDSTLKIQPAELGDSAVYLCASSLDPSTRRQYFGPGTRLLVL.

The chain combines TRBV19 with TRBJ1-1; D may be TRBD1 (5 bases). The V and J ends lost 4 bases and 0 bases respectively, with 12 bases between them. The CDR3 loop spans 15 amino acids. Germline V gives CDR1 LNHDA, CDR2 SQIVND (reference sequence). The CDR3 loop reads CASSTGLSMNTEAFF. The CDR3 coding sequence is TGTGCCAGTAGTACAGGGTTATCGATGAACACTGAAGCTTTCTTT.

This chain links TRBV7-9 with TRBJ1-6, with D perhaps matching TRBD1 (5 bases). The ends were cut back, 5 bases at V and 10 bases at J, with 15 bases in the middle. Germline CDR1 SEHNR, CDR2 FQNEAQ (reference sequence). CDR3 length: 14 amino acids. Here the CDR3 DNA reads TGTGCCAGCAGCCTGGGACTGTTAGAATCACCCCTCCACTTT. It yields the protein CASSLGLLESPLHF.

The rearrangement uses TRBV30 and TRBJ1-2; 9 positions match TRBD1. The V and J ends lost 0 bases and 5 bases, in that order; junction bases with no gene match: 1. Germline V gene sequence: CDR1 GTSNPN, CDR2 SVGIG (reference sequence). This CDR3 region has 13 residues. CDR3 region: CAWSVQGAYGYTF. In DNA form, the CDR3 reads TGTGCCTGGAGTGTACAGGGGGCATATGGCTACACCTTC.